The rows below give T cell receptor beta chains drawn from one sample of a study of beta chain features in type 1 diabetes. Some clones are missing from TCRdb's copy, which holds only in-frame ones; the method was immunoSEQ multiplex PCR. The table includes roughly 250,000 clones, roughly 70% detected once. The source material was naive CD4+ T cells from blood. The receptors originated from a man aged 25 to 40 in good health. The CDR3 runs from the conserved cysteine through the conserved F or W. D genes are given only for firm matches. A clone size is listed for some rows: how often the clone was seen (once, few, many), or a class if it is expanded.

TRBD2	TRBV7-9	-	TRBJ2-1	TGTGCCAGCGGGTGGACTAGTGGCTACAATGAGCAGTTCTTC	CASGWTSGYNEQFF
TRBD1	TRBV29-1	-	TRBJ1-2	TGCAGCGTGGACAGGACAGGGAGCTATGGCTACACCTTC	CSVDRTGSYGYTF
-	TRBV28	once	TRBJ2-3	TGTGCCAGCAGGGGTAGCACAGATACGCAGTATTTT	CASRGSTDTQYF
-	TRBV23-1	-	TRBJ2-4	TGCGCCAGCAGTCAAAAGGGTCTCAAAAACATTCAGTACTTC	CASSQKGLKNIQYF
-	TRBV30	-	TRBJ1-2	TGTGCCTGGAGTGTACACGGGACTCCGCGCTACACCTTC	CAWSVHGTPRYTF
-	TRBV4-2	-	TRBJ2-3	TGTGCCAGCAGCCAAGTTTACAGGGAAATGGGAGATACGCAGTATTTT	CASSQVYREMGDTQYF
TRBD1	TRBV5-6	-	TRBJ2-5	TGTGCCAGCAGCGCCGGACAGGGTGAGAGAGGAGAGACCCAGTACTTC	CASSAGQGERGETQYF
-	TRBV7-2	few	TRBJ2-7	TGTGCCAGCAGCTTAAGGGTCCCGCTGTACTTC	CASSLRVPLYF
-	TRBV29-1	-	TRBJ2-1	TGCAGCGTTGTGACGGTAGGGGAGCAGTTCTTC	CSVVTVGEQFF
-	TRBV25-1	-	TRBJ2-5	TGTGCCAGCACTGGGGGCCAGGCGACCCAGTACTTC	CASTGGQATQYF
-	TRBV19	-	TRBJ2-5	TGTGCCAGTAGTATTGCCGGGGGCCAAGAGACCCAGTACTTC	CASSIAGGQETQYF
TRBD1	TRBV19	-	TRBJ2-5	TGTGCCAGTAGTATTATGGGGACAGGCAACCAAGAGACCCAGTACTTC	CASSIMGTGNQETQYF
-	TRBV5-1	-	TRBJ2-3	TGCGCCAGCAAGGGCCGTGTACCCACAGATACGCAGTATTTT	CASKGRVPTDTQYF
-	TRBV30	once	TRBJ2-2	TGTGCCTGGAGTGTAACCCGGGCCGGGGAGCTGTTTTTT	CAWSVTRAGELFF
TRBD1	TRBV7-2	few	TRBJ2-7	TGTGCCAGCAGCTACTCAGGGGGTAGTTCACCCTACGAGCAGTACTTC	CASSYSGGSSPYEQYF
-	TRBV4-2	-	TRBJ2-5	TGTGCCAGCAGCCAAGATTGGCAACCGGAGACCCAGTACTTC	CASSQDWQPETQYF
TRBD2	TRBV5-4	-	TRBJ2-3	TGTGCCAGCAGCTTGGCGGGAGGGCCAGATACGCAGTATTTT	CASSLAGGPDTQYF
-	TRBV30	few	TRBJ1-5	TGTGCCTGGGCTAGAGATGGCAATCAGCCCCAGCATTTT	CAWARDGNQPQHF
-	TRBV5-6	-	TRBJ2-4	TGTGCCAGCAGCCCGGTGGGAGCCAAAAACATTCAGTACTTC	CASSPVGAKNIQYF
-	TRBV29-1	few	TRBJ2-3	TGCAGCGTTGAGCCTGGGACCTTCCTTACAGATACGCAGTATTTT	CSVEPGTFLTDTQYF
TRBD2	TRBV9	-	TRBJ2-3	TGTGCCAGCAGCGTAACCGGGACTAGCGGGAGAATTACAGATACGCAGTATTTT	CASSVTGTSGRITDTQYF
-	TRBV27	-	TRBJ2-1	TGTGCCAGCAGTTTCAGGGTCTCCTACAATGAGCAGTTCTTC	CASSFRVSYNEQFF
TRBD2	TRBV29-1	-	TRBJ2-4	TGCAGCGTTGTGTGGGCGGGAGGAACGGTAGCCAAAAACATTCAGTACTTC	CSVVWAGGTVAKNIQYF
-	TRBV5-1	-	TRBJ2-1	TGCGCCAGCCAGGAGAGCTCCTACAATGAGCAGTTCTTC	CASQESSYNEQFF
-	TRBV7-2	-	TRBJ2-4	TGTGCCAGCAGCTTAGCTAGAGGGGGACTGCACATGGACTTC	CASSLARGGLHMDF
TRBD2	TRBV29-1	few	TRBJ2-3	TGCAGCGCCCTCACTAGCGGGAGTGCAGATACGCAGTATTTT	CSALTSGSADTQYF
-	TRBV29-1	-	TRBJ2-5	TGCAGCGGGACGGGGTGGGACCAAGAGACCCAGTACTTC	CSGTGWDQETQYF
-	TRBV23-1	few	TRBJ1-2	TGCGCCAGTCCCCGGGAGGGGTTTATGGTTGGCTACACCTTC	CASPREGFMVGYTF
-	TRBV30	few	TRBJ2-1	TGTGCCTGGAGTTTGGGAGTCGCACCCTATGAGCAGTTCTTC	CAWSLGVAPYEQFF
-	TRBV6-5	once	TRBJ1-2	TGTGCCAGCACCAGGGGAGATGGCTACACCTTC	CASTRGDGYTF
-	TRBV12-5	-	TRBJ1-1	TGTGCTAGTGCCCGGGAGCCGGGGACTGAAGCTTTCTTT	CASAREPGTEAFF
-	TRBV29-1	-	TRBJ2-1	TGCAGCGTGGCAACGAGCGTGCTATCGTCGGATAGCGCGAAGCAGTTCTTC	CSVATSVLSSDSAKQFF
-	TRBV29-1	once	TRBJ2-5	TGCAGCGTAGGACAGCCGAACGTCCGAGAGACCCAGTACTTC	CSVGQPNVRETQYF
TRBD1	TRBV11-2	-	TRBJ2-5	TGTGCCAGCAGCCGGACAGGGAACCAAGAGACCCAGTACTTC	CASSRTGNQETQYF
TRBD1	TRBV4-1	once	TRBJ2-1	TGCGCCAGCAGTCTTCGACAGGGGCCCTACAATGAGCAGTTCTTC	CASSLRQGPYNEQFF
TRBD2	TRBV5-1	once	TRBJ2-7	TGCGCCAGCAGCGACACCGGGACTAGCTCCTACGAGCAGTACTTC	CASSDTGTSSYEQYF
TRBD2	TRBV7-2	-	TRBJ2-5	TGTGCCAGCAGTCCCCGGGGGGGGGCACAAGAGACCCAGTACTTC	CASSPRGGAQETQYF
TRBD1	TRBV29-1	-	TRBJ2-7	TGCAGCGTGAATGAGGGGGCAGTCGACGAGCAGTACTTC	CSVNEGAVDEQYF
-	TRBV29-1	few	TRBJ2-7	TGCAGCGTTCTGGTCTACGAGCAGTACTTC	CSVLVYEQYF
-	TRBV6-5	-	TRBJ2-1	TGTGCCAGCAGTACCTCCAATGAGCAGTTCTTC	CASSTSNEQFF
TRBD2	TRBV7-2	few	TRBJ2-7	TGTGCCAGCAGCTTAGGGCTAGCGGACTCCTACGAGCAGTACTTC	CASSLGLADSYEQYF
-	TRBV5-4	-	TRBJ2-4	TGTGCCAGCAGCTTGAGGTCAGACCTAGCCAAAAACATTCAGTACTTC	CASSLRSDLAKNIQYF
-	TRBV30	-	TRBJ1-6	TGTGCCTGGAGTGTAAACCGGGTTACACCCCTCCACTTT	CAWSVNRVTPLHF
-	TRBV29-1	few	TRBJ2-5	TGCAGCGTTGAAGGGAGATTACAAGAGACCCAGTACTTC	CSVEGRLQETQYF
TRBD2	TRBV30	-	TRBJ2-6	TGTGCCCGGGGGGGCACTGGGGCCAACGTCCTGACTTTC	CARGGTGANVLTF